Here is one TCR beta chain with its context. This specimen belongs to a study of blood T cells in healthy people across ages. Primed by a sample-barcoded 5' primer and a J-beta primer mix, a second PCR proceeded for 7 to 11 cycles. TCRdb fed the 5' RACE reads into MiXCR, producing one record per CDR3 protein. The sample consists of about 1.5 million distinct CDR3 sequences, under 55% of them appearing once. Per germline, CDR1 SEHNR and CDR2 FQNEAQ (reference sequence). After removal of 1 base from V and 11 bases from J, the junction contained 13 bases not matched to a gene. The CDR3 loop spans 15 amino acids.

The chain uses TRBV7-9 and TRBJ2-5, with TRBD2 identical over 7 bases. The material sequenced was blood. This sequence was found in a woman aged 18-29 years in good health. DNA for the CDR3: TGTGCCAGCAGCTTAGGTAACCAGCGGGAATTTGAGCAGTACTTC. This gives the protein CASSLGNQREFEQYF.